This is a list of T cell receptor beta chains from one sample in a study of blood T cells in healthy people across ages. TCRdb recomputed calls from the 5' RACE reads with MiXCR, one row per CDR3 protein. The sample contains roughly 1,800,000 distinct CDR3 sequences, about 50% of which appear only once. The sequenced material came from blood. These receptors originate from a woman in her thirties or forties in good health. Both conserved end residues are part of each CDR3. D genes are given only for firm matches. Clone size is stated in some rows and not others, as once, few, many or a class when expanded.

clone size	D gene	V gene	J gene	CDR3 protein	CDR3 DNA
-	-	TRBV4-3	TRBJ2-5	CASSQGVGLSETQYF	TGCGCCAGCAGCCAAGGGGTAGGTCTCTCGGAGACCCAGTACTTC
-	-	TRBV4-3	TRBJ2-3	CASSPSGAPSPTDTQYF	TGCGCCAGCAGCCCCTCAGGGGCTCCTTCACCTACAGATACGCAGTATTTT
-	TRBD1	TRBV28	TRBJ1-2	CASSSTYRGSYTF	TGTGCCAGCAGTTCGACCTACAGGGGGAGCTACACCTTC
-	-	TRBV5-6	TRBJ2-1	CASSFPTRRNEQFF	TGTGCCAGCAGCTTCCCGACCCGTCGGAATGAGCAGTTCTTC
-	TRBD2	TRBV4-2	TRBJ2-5	CASSQDPRLAEPQETQYF	TGTGCCAGCAGCCAAGACCCCCGACTAGCGGAACCCCAAGAGACCCAGTACTTC
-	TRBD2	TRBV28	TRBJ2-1	CASTSLAGALNEQFF	TGTGCCAGCACCTCTCTAGCGGGAGCTTTGAATGAGCAGTTCTTC
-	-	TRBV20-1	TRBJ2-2	CSARNKFLDSTNTGELFF	TGCAGTGCTAGGAATAAATTTTTGGACAGCACGAACACCGGGGAGCTGTTTTTT
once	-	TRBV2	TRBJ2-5	CASNREKETQYF	TGTGCCAGCAACAGGGAGAAAGAGACCCAGTACTTC
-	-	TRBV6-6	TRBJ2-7	CASSYSRQANSYEQYF	TGTGCCAGCAGTTACTCGCGACAGGCCAACTCCTACGAGCAGTACTTC
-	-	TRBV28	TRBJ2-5	CASISRGFSYNEQYF	TGTGCCAGCATAAGTCGAGGGTTCTCCTACAATGAGCAGTACTTC
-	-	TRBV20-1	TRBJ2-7	CSARGVERDTYEQYF	TGCAGTGCTAGAGGGGTTGAACGGGACACCTACGAGCAGTACTTC
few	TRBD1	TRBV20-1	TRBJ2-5	CSARGDRGAPGKKTQYF	TGCAGTGCTAGAGGGGACAGGGGGGCCCCAGGGAAGAAGACCCAGTACTTC
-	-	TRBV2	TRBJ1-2	CASSEALDRSDGYTF	TGTGCCAGCAGTGAAGCCCTCGACAGGAGCGACGGCTACACCTTC
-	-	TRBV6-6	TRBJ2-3	CASSYSGGYDTQYF	TGTGCCAGCAGTTACAGTGGGGGCTATGATACGCAGTATTTT
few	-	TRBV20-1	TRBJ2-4	CSAREGEAKNIQYF	TGCAGTGCTAGAGAGGGGGAAGCCAAAAACATTCAGTACTTC
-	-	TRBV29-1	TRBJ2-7	CSVEKGGPYEQYF	TGCAGCGTTGAGAAGGGCGGCCCCTACGAGCAGTACTTC
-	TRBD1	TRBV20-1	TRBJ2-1	CSATGQGYNEQFF	TGCAGTGCAACGGGACAGGGGTACAATGAGCAGTTCTTC
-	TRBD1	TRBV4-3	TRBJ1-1	CASSQDDRVVTEAFF	TGCGCCAGCAGCCAAGATGACAGGGTGGTCACTGAAGCTTTCTTT
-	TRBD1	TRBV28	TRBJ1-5	CASRPYPGQGLHQPQHF	TGTGCCAGCAGGCCGTATCCGGGACAGGGATTGCATCAGCCCCAGCATTTT
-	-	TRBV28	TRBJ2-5	CASRTRRGTQETQYF	TGTGCCAGCAGAACGAGGAGGGGAACACAAGAGACCCAGTACTTC
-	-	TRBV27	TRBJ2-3	CASSSLGKSTDTQYF	TGTGCCAGCAGTTCCTTAGGAAAGAGCACAGATACGCAGTATTTT
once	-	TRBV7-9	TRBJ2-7	CASSTGMGKDEQYF	TGTGCCAGCAGCACCGGGATGGGGAAGGATGAGCAGTACTTC
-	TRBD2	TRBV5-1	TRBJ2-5	CASSLAASGGQETQYF	TGTGCCAGCAGCTTAGCTGCTAGCGGGGGCCAAGAGACCCAGTACTTC
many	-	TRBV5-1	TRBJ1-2	CASSLTANYGYTF	TGCGCCAGCAGCTTGACAGCTAACTATGGCTACACCTTC
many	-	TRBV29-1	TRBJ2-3	CSVVTSIGGFADTQYF	TGCAGCGTCGTAACTTCGATAGGGGGTTTCGCAGATACGCAGTATTTT
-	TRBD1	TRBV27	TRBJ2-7	CASSFSDRGPYEQYF	TGTGCCAGCAGTTTTTCCGACAGGGGGCCCTACGAGCAGTACTTC
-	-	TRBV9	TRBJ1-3	CAGSVGGRSGNTIYF	TGTGCCGGCAGCGTAGGAGGCCGGTCGGGAAACACCATATATTTT
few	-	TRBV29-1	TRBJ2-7	CSVDGGYEQYF	TGCAGCGTTGATGGGGGCTACGAGCAGTACTTC
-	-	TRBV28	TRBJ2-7	CASMGGLPYEQYF	TGTGCCAGCATGGGGGGACTCCCCTACGAGCAGTACTTC
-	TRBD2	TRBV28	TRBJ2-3	CASSFPGRDHTSTDTQYF	TGTGCCAGCAGTTTCCCGGGGAGGGACCATACTAGCACAGATACGCAGTATTTT
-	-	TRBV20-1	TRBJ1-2	CSARVQGRTLYYGYTF	TGCAGTGCTAGAGTCCAAGGGAGAACCCTCTACTATGGCTACACCTTC
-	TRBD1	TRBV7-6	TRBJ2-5	CASGDRHQETQYF	TGTGCCAGCGGGGACAGGCACCAAGAGACCCAGTACTTC
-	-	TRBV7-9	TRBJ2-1	CASSSTGHGDNEQFF	TGTGCCAGCAGCTCGACAGGCCATGGGGACAATGAGCAGTTCTTC
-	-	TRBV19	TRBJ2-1	CASSNLPGGEGFF	TGTGCCAGTAGTAATCTCCCGGGGGGCGAGGGGTTCTTC
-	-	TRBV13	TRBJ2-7	CASSGRRSTGQYF	TGTGCCAGCAGCGGCAGGAGATCTACAGGGCAGTACTTC
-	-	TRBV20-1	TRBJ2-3	CSARTLAGDTQYF	TGCAGTGCTAGAACTTTGGCTGGGGATACGCAGTATTTT
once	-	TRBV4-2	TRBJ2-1	CAGSQEFFSRNEQFF	TGTGCCGGCAGCCAGGAATTCTTCTCACGGAATGAGCAGTTCTTC
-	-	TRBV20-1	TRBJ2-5	CSGKGGAPQETQYF	TGCAGTGGCAAAGGGGGGGCACCACAAGAGACCCAGTACTTC
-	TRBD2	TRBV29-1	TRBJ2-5	CSETSGGGTQYF	TGCAGCGAGACTAGCGGGGGGGGGACCCAGTACTTC
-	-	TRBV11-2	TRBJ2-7	CASRDSSEQYF	TGTGCCAGCAGGGACTCCAGCGAGCAGTACTTC
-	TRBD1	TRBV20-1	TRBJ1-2	CSTKKDRVIRGYTF	TGCAGTACCAAGAAGGACAGGGTCATTAGGGGCTACACCTTC
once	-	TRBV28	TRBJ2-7	CASSTTGFTYEQYF	TGTGCCAGCAGTACCACAGGGTTCACCTACGAGCAGTACTTC
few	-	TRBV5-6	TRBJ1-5	CASSLGQNNRPQHF	TGTGCCAGCAGCTTGGGGCAGAATAATCGGCCCCAGCATTTT
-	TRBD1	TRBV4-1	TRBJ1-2	CASSQDKGDRIGCTF	TGCGCCAGCAGCCAAGATAAGGGGGACAGGATTGGCTGCACCTTC
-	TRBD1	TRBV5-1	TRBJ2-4	CASSPTGARCDIQYF	TGCGCCAGCAGCCCAACAGGGGCCAGATGTGACATTCAGTACTTC
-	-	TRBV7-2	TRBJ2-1	CASSLASKYNEQFF	TGTGCCAGCAGCTTAGCGAGCAAATACAATGAGCAGTTCTTC
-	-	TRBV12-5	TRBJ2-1	CASGLIDGEQFF	TGTGCTAGTGGTTTGATTGACGGTGAGCAGTTCTTC
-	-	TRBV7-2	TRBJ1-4	CASSEQGPNEKLFF	TGTGCCAGCAGCGAACAGGGCCCTAATGAAAAACTGTTTTTT
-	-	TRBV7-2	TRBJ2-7	CASSAFRGAYEQYF	TGTGCCAGCAGCGCCTTCAGGGGCGCCTACGAGCAGTACTTC
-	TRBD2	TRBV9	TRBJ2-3	CASSGLAGTTDTQYF	TGTGCCAGCAGCGGACTAGCGGGGACCACAGATACGCAGTATTTT
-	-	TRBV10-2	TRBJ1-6	CASSEIPGEVAYNSPLHF	TGCGCCAGCAGTGAAATCCCAGGGGAAGTAGCCTATAATTCACCCCTCCACTTT
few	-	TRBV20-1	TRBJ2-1	CSAGARTVYNEQFF	TGCAGTGCCGGGGCTCGGACAGTCTACAATGAGCAGTTCTTC